The 4 T cell receptor beta chains given below trace back to one sample, sequenced in a study of T cells in Graves' hyperthyroidism and ophthalmopathy. Amplified TCR beta CDR3 regions derived from RNA transcripts. HTBI primers drove first-round RT-PCR of the TCR CDR3. In TCRdb, the multiplex PCR reads were re-called with MiXCR into one record per CDR3 protein. The sample yields hundreds of thousands of distinct CDR3 sequences, about 16% seen once. Sequencing was done on a sample of blood. All receptors come from a woman aged 55-69 years with Graves' ophthalmopathy.

The V call is TRBV11-2, the J call TRBJ2-5; TRBD1 is a possible D gene (5 bases). Germline CDR1 and CDR2: SGHAT and FQNNGV. Trimming cost V 1 base and J 3 bases, with 21 bases left between them. This CDR3 spans 18 amino acids. CDR3 region: CASSLGRSTQGWEETQYF. The CDR3 nucleotides read TGTGCCAGCAGCTTAGGGCGGTCCACTCAGGGATGGGAAGAGACCCAGTACTTC.

The sample holds a few counts of this clonotype. The chain employs TRBV12-3 or TRBV12-4 and TRBJ2-2; TRBD2 matches at 9 bases. With V trimmed by 4 bases and J by 8 bases, 2 bases remained unmatched. The CDR3 contains 13 residues. CDR3 in amino acids: CASSWLAGGELFF. Here the CDR3 DNA reads TGTGCCAGCAGTTGGCTAGCGGGAGGGGAGCTGTTTTTT.

This clonotype has a count of ten or more. V and J are TRBV10-1 and TRBJ2-1, with D maybe TRBD1 (5 bases). Deletions cut 0 bases from V and 7 bases from J, with 13 bases between. The CDR3 contains 15 residues. The germline CDR1 and CDR2 sequences are WNHNN and SYGVQD (reference sequence). The CDR3 protein is CASSESATKGNEQFF. Here the CDR3 DNA reads TGCGCCAGCAGTGAGTCGGCTACAAAGGGGAATGAGCAGTTCTTC.

The table lists this clonotype with many counts. The chain employs TRBV5-1 and TRBJ1-2; no clear D. Germline V lookup: CDR1 SGHRS, CDR2 YFSETQ. The ends were cut back, 0 bases at V and 3 bases at J, with 9 bases in the middle. The CDR3 has 14 amino acids. CDR3 coding DNA: TGCGCCAGCAGCTTGGGTCGGGCGGACTATGGCTACACCTTC. Translation gives CASSLGRADYGYTF.